A single sample gave rise to the 30 T cell receptor beta chains below, sequenced in a study of cytomegalovirus exposure and HLA in healthy donors. Primers: 60 Vbeta forward and 13 Jbeta reverse. Sequencing used immunoSEQ multiplex PCR; TCRdb keeps in-frame clones, though not all of them. The sample has about 170,000 clones, about two thirds seen once. Source material: PBMCs. These receptors all come from a human donor in good health.

As regards this clone: Different DNA sequences within this sample yield the same CDR3. The chain joins TRBV6-5 to TRBJ1-2; D gene uncertain. V was shortened by 6 bases and J by 4 bases, with 12 bases between the two germline ends. CDR1 and CDR2 from the germline V gene are MNHEY and SVGAGI. The CDR3 runs to 13 residues. Here the CDR3 reads CASSAGGGYGYTF. CDR3 DNA: TGTGCCAGCAGCGCGGGAGGAGGCTATGGCTACACCTTC.

This chain connects TRBV6-4 to TRBJ1-2; D perhaps matches TRBD1 (5 bases). The ends were cut back, 2 bases at V and 2 bases at J, with 9 bases in the middle. CDR1 and CDR2 from the germline V gene are MRHNA and SNTAGT. The CDR3 sequence is 14 residues long. CDR3 amino acids: CASSDPGFNYGYTF. The CDR3 nucleotides are TGTGCCAGCAGTGACCCAGGGTTCAACTATGGCTACACCTTC.

The chain uses TRBV2 and TRBJ1-5, with 7 positions matching TRBD1. Germline CDR1 reads SNHLY; CDR2 reads FYNNEI. After removal of 6 bases from V and 7 bases from J, the junction contained 6 bases not matched to a gene. This CDR3 has 13 residues. Here the CDR3 DNA reads TGTGCCAGCAGAAACGACAGGGCCCAGCCCCAGCATTTT. It encodes CASRNDRAQPQHF.

The V and J genes are TRBV27 and TRBJ2-3; D is perhaps TRBD1 (6 bases). CDR1 is MNHEY and CDR2 is SMNVEV in the germline V gene (reference sequence). The CDR3 extends over 15 amino acids. The V and J ends lost 5 bases and 1 base respectively, with 13 bases between them. This CDR3 is CASSPYRERTDTQYF. As DNA, the CDR3 is TGTGCCAGCAGTCCCTACAGGGAACGCACAGATACGCAGTATTTT.

This clone occurred a few times. The V call is TRBV19, the J call TRBJ1-5, with 8 bases matching TRBD1. The germline CDR1 and CDR2 sequences are LNHDA and SQIVND (reference sequence). The CDR3 consists of 15 residues. V lost 7 bases and J lost 5; bases outside the gene matches: 10. The CDR3 DNA reads as TGTGCCAGTAAGGGCCCCCGGGACAGGCATCAGCCCCAGCATTTT. It encodes CASKGPRDRHQPQHF.

The gene calls are TRBV7-9 and TRBJ1-2, with a possible D match to TRBD1 (6 bases). Germline-derived CDR1 and CDR2 are SEHNR and FQNEAQ (reference sequence). This CDR3 spans 17 amino acids. The V end lost 1 base, the J end lost 4 bases, and 19 bases lay between the germline ends. This CDR3 reads CASSLGSGRTVIYGYTF. The CDR3 DNA sequence: TGTGCCAGCAGCTTAGGTTCGGGTAGGACAGTGATCTATGGCTACACCTTC.

This CDR3 is CASSQGGFNSPLHF. CDR3 coding DNA: TGCGCCAGCAGCCAAGGCGGGTTTAATTCACCCCTCCACTTT. The rearrangement links TRBV4-3 to TRBJ1-6; D gene ambiguous. CDR1 and CDR2 from the germline V gene are LGHNA and YSLEER. V shed 1 base and J shed 6 bases, with 7 bases lying between them. The CDR3 extends over 14 amino acids.

The CDR3 DNA follows: TGTGCCAGCAGCTTGGGTGGGACAGGGTTGAACACTGAAGCTTTCTTT. Its protein product is CASSLGGTGLNTEAFF. The rearrangement uses TRBV7-6 and TRBJ1-1; 9 bases are shared with TRBD1. Trimming cost V 3 bases and J 0 bases; bases outside gene matches: 5. The CDR3 totals 16 residues. Germline V gene lookup returns CDR1 SGHVS and CDR2 FNYEAQ.

The genes are TRBV12-5 and TRBJ2-7; D unclear. V was cut by 9 bases and J by 4 bases, with 10 bases left in between. In germline, CDR1 is LGHNT, CDR2 FRNRAP. The CDR3 contains 11 residues. In nucleotides, the CDR3 is TGTGCTAGCTCTGCGGCTTACGAGCAGTACTTC. This sequence encodes CASSAAYEQYF.

V is TRBV7-3 and J is TRBJ2-5; 7 nucleotides align to TRBD2. V shed 5 bases and J 5 bases; nucleotides not matched to a gene: 5. The V gene's germline CDR1 is SGHTA and CDR2 FQGTGA. The CDR3 contains 13 residues. This chain's CDR3 is CASSLDGGETQYF. The CDR3 DNA is TGTGCCAGCAGCCTGGACGGGGGGGAGACCCAGTACTTC. The variable domain in full, completed from reference TRBV7-3 and TRBJ2-5, reads GAGVSQTPSNKVTEKGKYVELRCDPISGHTALYWYRQSLGQGPEFLIYFQGTGAADDSGLPNDRFFAVRPEGSVSTLKIQRTERGDSAVYLCASSLDGGETQYFGPGTRLLVL.

V and J are TRBV7-8 and TRBJ2-7, with no clear D. The germline CDR1 and CDR2 sequences are SGHVS and FQNEAQ. V lost 3 bases and J lost 4, with 4 bases in between. The length of the CDR3 is 11 residues. The CDR3 reads CASSFLYEQYF. For the CDR3, the DNA is TGTGCCAGCAGCTTCCTTTACGAGCAGTACTTC.

The genes are TRBV5-1 and TRBJ2-7, with D possibly matching TRBD2 (6 bases). CDR3 length equals 13 residues. CDR1 is SGHRS and CDR2 is YFSETQ in the germline V gene. Trimming stripped 2 bases from V and 3 bases from J, with 9 bases between. The CDR3 nucleotides read TGCGCCAGCAGCTTTCAGGGAGGCTACGAGCAGTACTTC. Protein sequence: CASSFQGGYEQYF.

J is TRBJ1-5 and V is TRBV25-1; TRBD1 matches at 8 bases. Looked up from germline, CDR1 is MGHDK and CDR2 is SYGVNS. The length of the CDR3 is 14 residues. Unmatched junction bases numbered 3, after V lost 8 bases and J lost 0 bases. CDR3 nucleotides: TGTGCCAGCGGGGACAGGAATAGCAATCAGCCCCAGCATTTT. Translating it yields CASGDRNSNQPQHF. Combining the CDR3 with reference TRBV25-1 and TRBJ1-5 gives the whole variable domain EADIYQTPRYLVIGTGKKITLECSQTMGHDKMYWYQQDPGMELHLIHYSYGVNSTEKGDLSSESTVSRIRTEHFPLTLESARPSHTSQYLCASGDRNSNQPQHFGDGTRLSIL.

The V call is TRBV14, the J call TRBJ2-7; D perhaps matches TRBD2 (5 bases). This CDR3 comprises 14 residues. Trimming took 4 bases from V and 2 from J, leaving 12 bases between them. Germline V CDR1 and CDR2: SGHDN, FVKESK. For the CDR3, the DNA is TGTGCCAGCAGCCCATCGGCGGGCCCCTACGAGCAGTACTTC. Protein: CASSPSAGPYEQYF.

This chain links TRBV7-6 with TRBJ1-4; D not resolved. CDR1 and CDR2 (germline): SGHVS, FNYEAQ. The germline V and J ends were trimmed by 8 bases and 8 bases, with 12 bases remaining between them. The CDR3 loop spans 12 amino acids. The CDR3 loop reads CASGGGREKLFF. CDR3 in DNA: TGTGCCAGCGGCGGTGGGAGGGAAAAACTGTTTTTT.

The chain has TRBV5-1 and TRBJ2-1, with 9 bases identical to TRBD2. The CDR3 runs 13 residues. V trimming: 5 bases; J trimming: 5 bases; junction bases outside the gene matches: 2. Per germline, CDR1 SGHRS and CDR2 YFSETQ. The CDR3 DNA is TGCGCCAGCAGTGCGGGGGGGAACAATGAGCAGTTCTTC. Amino acid sequence: CASSAGGNNEQFF.

The chain employs TRBV9 and TRBJ1-2; D is unresolved. V was cut by 2 bases and J by 0 bases, with 5 bases left in between. CDR1 and CDR2 from the germline V gene are SGDLS and YYNGEE. The length of the CDR3 is 13 residues. The CDR3 protein is CASSVQANYGYTF. CDR3 coding DNA: TGTGCCAGCAGCGTCCAGGCTAACTATGGCTACACCTTC.

The genes are TRBV5-1 and TRBJ1-6, with a possible D match to TRBD1 (6 bases). The CDR3 has 16 amino acids. Between the trimmed V and J ends, which lost 4 bases and 8 bases, there was a span of 19 bases. Germline V gene lookup returns CDR1 SGHRS and CDR2 YFSETQ. The chain's CDR3 is CASSPRARTVDSPLHF. CDR3 DNA sequence: TGCGCCAGCAGCCCGCGCGCTCGGACAGTTGATTCACCCCTCCACTTT.

V and J are TRBV6-5 and TRBJ1-6; D not certain. CDR1 and CDR2 from the germline V gene are MNHEY and SVGAGI. The CDR3 runs to 14 residues. Trimming left V 4 bases short and J 5 bases short, with 9 bases between. CDR3 protein: CASSLNGDNSPLHF. CDR3 DNA: TGTGCCAGCAGTTTGAACGGGGATAATTCACCCCTCCACTTT.

This clone was counted only a few times. The J gene is TRBJ2-5, the V gene TRBV5-1, with D possibly matching TRBD2 (5 bases). Germline V gene sequence: CDR1 SGHRS, CDR2 YFSETQ. V lost 1 base and J 4 bases, leaving 14 bases between the germline ends. The CDR3 totals 15 residues. CDR3 amino acids: CASSLQGLPTETQYF. CDR3 coding DNA: TGCGCCAGCAGCTTGCAAGGACTGCCGACAGAGACCCAGTACTTC.

This chain connects TRBV28 to TRBJ1-5; D not resolved. This CDR3 contains 12 residues. Per germline, CDR1 MDHEN and CDR2 SYDVKM. V was shortened by 5 bases and J by 3 bases, with 5 bases between the two germline ends. CDR3 region: CASSLTNQPQHF. For the CDR3, the DNA is TGTGCCAGCAGTCTAACCAATCAGCCCCAGCATTTT.

V is TRBV6-6 and J is TRBJ1-2, with 7 bases that match TRBD1. After removal of 7 bases from V and 7 bases from J, the junction contained 18 bases not matched to a gene. Germline V gives CDR1 MNHNY, CDR2 SVGAGI (reference sequence). The CDR3 contains 16 residues. The CDR3 is CASTDRPLSGVSGYTF. The CDR3 DNA follows: TGTGCCAGCACGGACAGGCCCTTATCGGGGGTTAGTGGCTACACCTTC.

CDR3 protein: CASRPSGECEQYF. CDR3 in DNA: TGTGCCAGTAGGCCTAGCGGGGAGTGCGAGCAGTACTTC. The rearrangement joins TRBV19 to TRBJ2-7, with 9 bases lining up with TRBD2. Germline lookup yields CDR1 LNHDA and CDR2 SQIVND (reference sequence). The CDR3 consists of 13 residues. J lost 6 bases, V lost 6 bases, and 6 bases had no gene match.

This clone occurred a few times. CDR3 DNA sequence: TGTGCCAGCAGCTTGCGGGGTGATTCACCCCTCCACTTT. Encoded protein: CASSLRGDSPLHF. V usage is TRBV5-8 and J usage is TRBJ1-6; D gene ambiguous. V lost 1 base and J 8 bases, leaving 7 bases between the germline ends. The CDR3 has 13 residues. Germline V gene lookup returns CDR1 SGHTS and CDR2 YDEGEE.

The chain uses TRBV6-5 and TRBJ2-5; weak D call: TRBD1 (6 bases). In germline, CDR1 is MNHEY, CDR2 SVGAGI. V lost 6 bases and J 5 bases, leaving 19 bases between the germline ends. The CDR3 contains 15 residues. In DNA, the CDR3 is TGTGCCAGCAGCCCCCCTCTGGGGCAGGGGGAGACCCAGTACTTC. Translation gives CASSPPLGQGETQYF.

The chain combines TRBV7-2 with TRBJ2-1, with 8 bases aligning to TRBD2. This CDR3 is 18 amino acids long. CDR1 and CDR2 (germline): SGHTA, FQGNSA. V was clipped by 8 bases and J by 2 bases; unmatched bases: 17. This CDR3 is CASLGRGESTNPYNEQFF. CDR3 nucleotide sequence: TGTGCCAGCTTGGGGCGGGGGGAGTCTACTAACCCCTACAATGAGCAGTTCTTC. The whole variable domain, remainder taken from reference TRBV7-2 and TRBJ2-1, is GAGVSQSPSNKVTEKGKDVELRCDPISGHTALYWYRQSLGQGLEFLIYFQGNSAPDKSGLPSDRFSAERTGGSVSTLTIQRTQQEDSAVYLCASLGRGESTNPYNEQFFGPGTRLTVL.

The rearrangement links TRBV7-2 to TRBJ1-1; D is uncertain. Looked up from germline, CDR1 is SGHTA and CDR2 is FQGNSA. Trimming pared 4 bases from V and 3 bases from J, leaving 12 bases between. This CDR3 contains 14 residues. The CDR3 sequence is CASSWTSTDTEAFF. The CDR3 DNA is TGTGCCAGCAGCTGGACTTCGACGGACACTGAAGCTTTCTTT. The full variable domain, in which reference TRBV7-2 and TRBJ1-1 provide the parts outside the CDR3, is GAGVSQSPSNKVTEKGKDVELRCDPISGHTALYWYRQSLGQGLEFLIYFQGNSAPDKSGLPSDRFSAERTGGSVSTLTIQRTQQEDSAVYLCASSWTSTDTEAFFGQGTRLTVV.

The V gene is TRBV7-2, the J gene TRBJ2-7; D call uncertain. Germline CDR1 is SGHTA and CDR2 is FQGNSA. CDR3 size: 14 residues. Trimming removed 1 base at V and 1 base at J, with 8 bases between. This CDR3 is CASSLVSLSYEQYF. The CDR3 nucleotides are TGTGCCAGCAGCTTAGTATCCCTGTCCTACGAGCAGTACTTC.

The chain carries TRBV12-5 and TRBJ1-6, with 7 bases lining up with TRBD1. Germline CDR1 reads LGHNT; CDR2 reads FRNRAP. The V and J ends lost 5 bases and 8 bases, in that order; junction bases with no gene match: 3. This CDR3 contains 13 residues. CDR3 in amino acids: CASGRDSHSPLHF. CDR3 bases: TGTGCTAGTGGTCGGGACAGCCATTCACCCCTCCACTTT.

This clone was seen a handful of times. The chain couples TRBV6-1 to TRBJ1-1, with D possibly being TRBD1 (6 bases). There are 14 residues in the CDR3. In germline, CDR1 is MNHNS, CDR2 SASEGT. V was pared by 6 bases and J by 3 bases, with 14 bases between. The CDR3 spells CASRLRGADTEAFF. The CDR3 nucleotides are TGTGCCAGCAGGCTCCGGGGGGCGGACACTGAAGCTTTCTTT.